This T cell receptor (beta chain) is drawn from a study of blood T cell repertoires in COVID-19. Per germline, CDR1 LNHDA and CDR2 SQIVND (reference sequence). The CDR3 sequence is 12 residues long. V gave up 8 bases and J gave up 1 base, with 7 bases separating them. The authors' processing: By means of reference gene primer amplification, nucleated cell counts were estimated. The method was immunoSEQ multiplex PCR; TCRdb's version includes in-frame clones alone and lacks a portion of them. D and trimming were read from the DNA, whereas the V and J calls and clone size are those reported in that table. The profile shows 55,000 to 75,000 clones, 55% to 80% of them singletons.

Sequencing used peripheral blood. J is TRBJ2-3 and V is TRBV19; D gene uncertain. This sequence originates from a woman in her sixties or seventies with COVID-19, enrolled during active disease. The CDR3 bases are TGTGCCAGTGCGGAACGCACAGATACGCAGTATTTT. Translating gives CASAERTDTQYF.